This T cell receptor (beta chain) was captured in a study of T cells in Graves' hyperthyroidism and ophthalmopathy. Findings of the study overall: Most clonotypes expanded in the thyroid (above 0.001) were also present in blood.

In the case of this clonotype: The target antigen is unknown.

The CDR3 has 13 amino acids. From germline, CDR1 is MGHDK and CDR2 SYGVNS. Trimming removed 3 bases from V and 3 bases from J, with 8 bases in between. RNA transcripts served as the template for amplifying TCR beta CDR3 regions. The study used the HTBI primer set for a first-round RT-PCR of the TCR CDR3. TCRdb re-called the multiplex PCR reads through MiXCR, storing one row per CDR3 protein. The repertoire holds 650,000 to 800,000 distinct CDR3 sequences, with less than 45% as singletons. The chain is built from TRBV25-1 and TRBJ1-2, with a weak D call TRBD1 (5 bases). Sequenced: peripheral blood or thyroid tissue (not recorded which). This receptor was identified in an adult man with Graves' disease, either hyperthyroidism or ophthalmopathy (not recorded which). The CDR3 here is CASSDGADYGYTF. DNA of the CDR3: TGTGCCAGCAGTGACGGGGCTGACTATGGCTACACCTTC.